The source of this T cell receptor beta chain is a study of lymphopenia after photon versus proton radiotherapy. Study observations and caveats: After the lymphocyte nadir, photon-treated repertoires showed oligoclonal expansion, especially of CD8+ Temra cells. Under photons, naive T cells and diversity fell while effector/memory populations rose.

Trimming took 6 bases from V and 0 from J, leaving 8 bases between them. The CDR3 is 13 amino acids. Germline V gives CDR1 GTSNPN, CDR2 SVGIG (reference sequence). TCRdb's table, derived via immunoSEQ multiplex PCR, lists solely in-frame clones and lacks some. This table has tens of thousands of clones, around 87% appearing once. As for this clone: Its specificity is unknown.

This TCR came from a man older than 75 with esophageal cancer. The V and J genes are TRBV30 and TRBJ2-2; D not certain. Specimen: peripheral blood, collected from a patient treated with proton-based radiotherapy. The CDR3 sequence is CACTGANTGELFF. The CDR3 DNA sequence: TGTGCCTGCACCGGCGCGAACACCGGGGAGCTGTTTTTT. The whole variable domain, filled in from reference TRBV30 and TRBJ2-2, reads SQTIHQWPATLVQPVGSPLSLECTVEGTSNPNLYWYRQAAGRGLQLLFYSVGIGQISSEVPQNLSASRPQDRQFILSSKKLLLSDSGFYLCACTGANTGELFFGEGSRLTVL.